The present TCR beta chain was sequenced within a study of T cell responses to AZD1222 COVID-19 vaccine (dated by TCRdb to the early 2020s). For the wider study: AZD1222 recipients given second doses at about 4 weeks or at about 12 weeks were pooled, since spike-specific TCR depth and breadth were not found to differ between the two schedules. A total of 230 or so trial participants underwent TCR sequencing, of whom about 200 received two doses of AZD1222 and some 26 received two doses of the MenACWY control vaccine. Enrollment into the trials was organized by age into subgroups of 18-55, 56-69 and 70-plus years, and those subgroups contained about 160, 30 and 59 TCR-sequenced participants, respectively.

V is shortened by 0 bases, J by 1 base, and the region joining them spans 14 bases. The CDR3 contains 17 residues, cysteine and phenylalanine counted. The DNA shown is the 51-base CDR3, in frame from base 1. The germline V gene (reference sequence) sets CDR1 to LGHDT and CDR2 to YNNKEL. General findings and caveats noted by the study authors: Conclusions about previously exposed vaccinees were limited because only five to seven AZD1222 recipients were SARS-CoV-2 seropositive at baseline. The 56-69-year group was small, and its depth increase did not reach significance, likely because of low power. After two AZD1222 doses, spike-specific TCR breadth and depth were significantly higher than at day 0 and than in MenACWY recipients. Participants were mostly white British and included more females than males, and it was suggested by the authors that clonal diversity may have been underestimated. Vaccine-associated CD4 TCRs spanned the whole spike protein, with dominant responses in regions 160-218 and 743-854. Reportedly, close to half of the unique spike-specific TCRs recognized epitopes lying outside the regions that are mutated in the B.1.351 and B.1.1.7 variants. Because no day 14 peak-response samples were available, repertoires were characterized only after the peak T cell response.

This clone was seen only once. Which antigen it targets is not known. It has no much larger one-base neighbor in the sample; base qualities were not kept. The CDR3 regions of human TCRbeta chains were subjected to immunosequencing. The study's own analysis went as follows. TCRs in the repertoires were matched against a reference library of SARS-CoV-2-specific TCRs that had been generated with the MIRA antigen-specificity platform. Breadth meant the fraction of unique TCRs that were SARS-CoV-2-associated, whereas depth meant the fraction of total T cells that were SARS-CoV-2-associated. Each spike-specific TCR was assigned to its reactive spike region and to a CD4 or CD8 class using the MIRA data. Log10-transformed breadth and depth values were compared by one-way ANOVA with Sidak's multiple comparisons tests. The table comes from immuneACCESS by way of TCRdb, which keeps in-frame sequences with V and J called. Part of the clones is missing from these tables; in studies checked, under half for an unresolved V gene and the rest for unknown reasons. That table furnishes V, J and clone size, whereas the DNA furnished D and trimming. Across this sample there are about 68,000 clones, with about 80% seen only once. About 12% of the sample goes to the ten largest clones.

Explained via the paper, the time point label denotes: baseline before first vaccination. Vaccinee samples came from UK trials COV001 and COV002, including a single-blind randomized controlled phase 2/3 trial of AZD1222 (ChAdOx1 nCoV-19) in healthy adults. Trial participant PBMC samples were collected at day 0 and day 28 after the second dose for TCRbeta chain sequencing. Sequenced here: peripheral blood, sampled on day 0 of AZD1222 vaccination. This TCR was recovered from an adult in good health. The chain couples TRBV3-1 (or the pseudogene TRBV3-2) to TRBJ2-3; the D call is possibly TRBD1 or TRBD2, each sharing 5 bases. The CDR3 region reads CASSQEFTRGGTDTQYF. The sequenced DNA: TGTGCCAGCAGCCAAGAATTCACTAGAGGGGGCACAGATACGCAGTATTTT.